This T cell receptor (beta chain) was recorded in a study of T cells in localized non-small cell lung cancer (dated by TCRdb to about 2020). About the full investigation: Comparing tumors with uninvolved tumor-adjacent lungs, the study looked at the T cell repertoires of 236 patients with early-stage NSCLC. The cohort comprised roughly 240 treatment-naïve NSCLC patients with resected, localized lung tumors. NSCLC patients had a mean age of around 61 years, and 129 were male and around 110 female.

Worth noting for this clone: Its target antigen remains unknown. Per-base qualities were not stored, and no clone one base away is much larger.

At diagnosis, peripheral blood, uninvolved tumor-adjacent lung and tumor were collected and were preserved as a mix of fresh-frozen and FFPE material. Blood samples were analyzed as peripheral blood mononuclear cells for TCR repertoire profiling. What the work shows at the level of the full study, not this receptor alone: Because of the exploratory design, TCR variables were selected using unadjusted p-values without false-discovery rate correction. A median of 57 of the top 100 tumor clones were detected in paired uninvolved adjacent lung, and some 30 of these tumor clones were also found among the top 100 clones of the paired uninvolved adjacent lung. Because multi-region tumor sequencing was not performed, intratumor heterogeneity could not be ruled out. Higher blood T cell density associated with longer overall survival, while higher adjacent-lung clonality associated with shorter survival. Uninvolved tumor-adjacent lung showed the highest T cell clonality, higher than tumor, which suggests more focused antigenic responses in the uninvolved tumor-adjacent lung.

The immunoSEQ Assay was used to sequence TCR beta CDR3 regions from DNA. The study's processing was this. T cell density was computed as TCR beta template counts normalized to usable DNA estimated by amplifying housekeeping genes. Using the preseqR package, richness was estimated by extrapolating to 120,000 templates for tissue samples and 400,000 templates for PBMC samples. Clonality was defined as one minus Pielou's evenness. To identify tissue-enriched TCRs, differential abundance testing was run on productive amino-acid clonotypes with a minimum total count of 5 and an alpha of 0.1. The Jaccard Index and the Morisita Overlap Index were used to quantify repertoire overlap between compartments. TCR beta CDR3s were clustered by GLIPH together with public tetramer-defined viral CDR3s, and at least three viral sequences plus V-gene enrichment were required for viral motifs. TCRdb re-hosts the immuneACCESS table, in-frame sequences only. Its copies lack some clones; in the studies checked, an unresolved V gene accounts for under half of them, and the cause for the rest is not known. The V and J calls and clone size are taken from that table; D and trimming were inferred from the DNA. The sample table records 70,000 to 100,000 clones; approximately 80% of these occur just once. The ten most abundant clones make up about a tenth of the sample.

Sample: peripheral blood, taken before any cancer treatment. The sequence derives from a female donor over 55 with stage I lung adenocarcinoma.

For the CDR3, the sequence is CASSGSGWVTRGPGELFF. The DNA is as follows: TGCGCCAGCAGCGGCTCCGGGTGGGTCACGAGGGGACCCGGGGAGCTGTTTTTT. The chain was built from TRBV5-1 and TRBJ2-2, with the D gene possibly TRBD1 or TRBD2, each one fitting 5 bases. There are 18 amino acids in the CDR3, from cysteine to phenylalanine inclusive. The retained sequence is limited to the CDR3, 54 bases, with the frame set at the first base. V drops 4 bases and J drops 6 bases, leaving 25 bases in between. CDR1 and CDR2 (SGHRS, YFSETQ) derive from the germline V gene.